This T cell receptor (beta chain) was identified during a study of shared clonotypes between healthy human individuals. Study-wide results and caveats: A few donors had around 5% of their naive CD4 clonotypes in common. Against clonotypes common to all four donors, non-shared ones had lower generation probabilities.

On this clone itself: What it binds is unknown.

With 4 bases clipped from V and 9 bases from J, the junction kept 7 bases outside the gene matches. This CDR3 is 13 amino acids long. CDR1 is SQVTM, CDR2 ANQGSEA, per germline. A roughly 200 ng quantity of DNA, 32,000 or so T cell genomes, went into the sorted-subset replicate PCRs. Original handling: Quality scores were absent from the junction-only immunoSEQ sequences, so filtering differed. Using immunoSEQ multiplex PCR, the repertoire was profiled, and TCRdb retains in-frame clones only, with some absent. The V and J calls and clone size are taken from that table; D and trimming were inferred from the DNA. The table records roughly 680,000 clones, approximately 72% of them present only once.

The chain combines TRBV29-1 with TRBJ2-1; the match to TRBD2 covers 9 bases. The source material was memory CD4+ T cells sorted from blood. The sample's subset: CD45RA-negative fraction. This receptor was identified in a woman in her twenties or thirties in good health. DNA for the CDR3: TGCAGCGTTGGGGCGGGAGGGCCCGGTGAGCAGTTCTTC. Translated: CSVGAGGPGEQFF.